The entry that follows covers one T cell receptor beta chain sequence. This sample was taken from a study of long-term antiretroviral therapy in people with HIV. The cryopreserved samples used held roughly 0.9-11 million PBMC prior to extraction of DNA. Germline trimming cut 0 bases from V and 2 bases from J; bases unmatched to any gene: 5. The CDR3 is 17 residues long. Germline V lookup: CDR1 SGHRS, CDR2 YFSETQ. Samples were assayed with immunoSEQ v3.0 at survey level. The assay was immunoSEQ multiplex PCR, and TCRdb's table has in-frame clones only and misses some. Here the sample spans 20,000 to 25,000 clones, around three quarters being singletons.

The TCR comes from a woman under 40 with HIV. This specimen was unsorted PBMCs, taken 2.9 years after starting antiretroviral therapy. The chain couples TRBV5-1 to TRBJ2-3; 11 positions match TRBD2. The DNA of the CDR3 is TGCGCCAGCAGCTTGGGATTAGCGGGGGGGGACACAGATACGCAGTATTTT. This codes for CASSLGLAGGDTDTQYF.